Listed here are 16 T cell receptor beta chains from one sample, sequenced in a study of radiation and T cells in renal cell carcinoma. Treatment meaning: 15 Gy SBRT to primary tumor, nephrectomy 4 weeks later. Profiled with immunoSEQ multiplex PCR; TCRdb holds only in-frame clones, not every one. The table lists approximately 8,300 clones, roughly three fifths of them singletons. The sequencing here drew on tumor tissue, taken from a patient whose treatment included radiotherapy and nephrectomy. The receptor set was obtained from a man in his 60s with renal cell carcinoma.

This clone was observed a few times. The CDR3 DNA is TGTGCCAGCAAAATTCGAGATACGCAGTATTTT. It codes for CASKIRDTQYF. The chain has TRBV6-6 and TRBJ2-3; D gene uncertain. The V and J ends lost 7 bases and 5 bases respectively, with 7 bases between them. The germline V gene encodes CDR1 MNHNY and CDR2 SVGAGI (reference sequence). The CDR3 extends over 11 amino acids.

The V call is TRBV27, the J call TRBJ1-1; no clear D. Germline V gene lookup returns CDR1 MNHEY and CDR2 SMNVEV (reference sequence). The V gene lost 6 bases and the J gene lost 13 bases, with 9 bases spanning the gap. This CDR3 has 9 amino acids. CDR3 sequence reads: CASSPGDFF. The CDR3 DNA reads TGTGCCAGCAGCCCCGGGGATTTCTTT.

V is TRBV6-6 and J is TRBJ1-2; TRBD1 is a possible D gene (5 bases). V lost 6 bases to trimming and J lost 1 base, with 12 bases between them. Germline V lookup: CDR1 MNHNY, CDR2 SVGAGI (reference sequence). The CDR3 loop spans 14 amino acids. This CDR3 reads CASRELGGNYGYTF. The DNA of the CDR3 is TGTGCCAGCAGAGAACTTGGGGGTAACTATGGCTACACCTTC.

There are a few counts of this clone. Because the CDR3 is missing its conserved closing phenylalanine or tryptophan, this is likely a read error. It is unclear where the CDR3 begins or ends on the DNA, so no DNA is shown, and the CDR3 is as TCRdb lists it. The chain couples TRBV14 to TRBJ2-7. Germline V gene lookup returns CDR1 SGHDN and CDR2 FVKESK. From its first to its last residue, the CDR3 has 9 amino acids. CDR3 amino acids: CASSPRRLD.

J is TRBJ2-7 and V is TRBV28, with 9 nucleotides matching TRBD2. Per the germline V gene, CDR1 is MDHEN and CDR2 is SYDVKM. This CDR3 contains 14 residues. Trimming took 7 bases from V and 3 from J; bases not matched to a gene: 7. Here the CDR3 reads CASMPGLALYEQYF. Here the CDR3 DNA reads TGTGCCAGCATGCCGGGACTAGCACTCTACGAGCAGTACTTC.

The genes are TRBV27 and TRBJ2-7; 14 bases agree with TRBD2. V shed 5 bases and J 4 bases; nucleotides not matched to a gene: 7. Germline V gene lookup returns CDR1 MNHEY and CDR2 SMNVEV (reference sequence). The CDR3 covers 16 residues. The CDR3 DNA is TGTGCCAGCAGTACGCCCGGGACTAGCGGGAGTTACGAGCAGTACTTC. Translation: CASSTPGTSGSYEQYF.

This clone was counted only a few times. This chain links TRBV18 with TRBJ1-4, with a possible D match to TRBD1 (5 bases). This CDR3 comprises 15 residues. Per germline, CDR1 KGHSH and CDR2 LQKENI. V was shortened by 0 bases and J by 9 bases, with 14 bases between the two germline ends. As DNA, the CDR3 is TGTGCCAGCTCACCACCTCAGGGTGGATCCCAAAAACTGTTTTTT. It codes for CASSPPQGGSQKLFF.

The rearrangement links TRBV5-4 to TRBJ2-7, with D possibly matching TRBD1 (6 bases). CDR1 and CDR2 (germline): SGHNT, YYREEE (reference sequence). The CDR3 consists of 14 residues. V was cut by 0 bases and J by 2 bases, with 9 bases left in between. The CDR3 DNA is TGTGCCAGCAGCTTGGAGGGACAAACCTACGAGCAGTACTTC. Translating it yields CASSLEGQTYEQYF.

This chain connects TRBV7-6 to TRBJ1-5, with a tentative D call TRBD1 (5 bases). The CDR3 contains 13 residues. Germline V gene data show CDR1 as SGHVS and CDR2 as FNYEAQ. With 1 base removed from V and 9 bases from J, the gap between germline ends came to 10 bases. CDR3 DNA sequence: TGTGCCAGCAGCTTAGGTAGCGGGGGGCCCCAGCATTTT. This translates into CASSLGSGGPQHF.

This chain links TRBV4-1 with TRBJ2-7, with 10 nucleotides matching TRBD2. This CDR3 is 18 amino acids long. Germline CDR1 reads MGHRA; CDR2 reads YSYEKL. The V gene end was trimmed by 4 bases and the J gene end by 7 bases; junction bases not matched to a gene: 19. The CDR3 nucleotides read TGCGCCAGCAGCCTCCAACTCGGACTAGCGGTTCCGGGAGGGGAGCAGTACTTC. This gives the protein CASSLQLGLAVPGGEQYF.

The J gene is TRBJ1-1, the V gene TRBV28, with a possible D match to TRBD1 (5 bases). CDR3 length: 14 amino acids. Germline CDR1 reads MDHEN; CDR2 reads SYDVKM. Between the trimmed V and J ends, which lost 2 bases and 4 bases, there was a span of 11 bases. CDR3 sequence reads: CASSLEWGVTEAFF. CDR3 nucleotides: TGTGCCAGCAGTTTAGAGTGGGGGGTCACTGAAGCTTTCTTT.

V usage is TRBV27 and J usage is TRBJ2-1; 9 bases match TRBD2. The CDR3 has 19 amino acids. The ends lost 5 bases at V and 4 bases at J; junction bases unmatched: 18. Germline V gene data show CDR1 as MNHEY and CDR2 as SMNVEV (reference sequence). The CDR3 DNA sequence: TGTGCCAGCAGTCCAATAGCGGGAGTGGGGTATAGTGGATACAATGAGCAGTTCTTC. Translated, it gives CASSPIAGVGYSGYNEQFF.

V usage is TRBV4-1 and J usage is TRBJ2-3; 12 bases are shared with TRBD2. J lost 0 bases, V lost 6 bases, and 13 bases had no gene match. This CDR3 spans 19 amino acids. The germline gives CDR1 MGHRA, CDR2 YSYEKL. CDR3 DNA sequence: TGCGCCAGCAGACCGGGACTAGCGGGTTTCGTATCTAGCACAGATACGCAGTATTTT. Its protein product is CASRPGLAGFVSSTDTQYF.

By share of the sample, this clone is medium-sized. This rearrangement joins TRBV28 to TRBJ1-5; D call uncertain. The CDR3 extends over 19 amino acids. V lost 7 bases and J lost 2, with 27 bases in between. Germline CDR1 reads MDHEN; CDR2 reads SYDVKM. CDR3 DNA sequence: TGTGCCAGCACCTCGCTGGATCTTGGGCGTTCGAAGGGCAATCAGCCCCAGCATTTT. Protein: CASTSLDLGRSKGNQPQHF.

This sequence joins TRBV28 and TRBJ1-5; weak D call: TRBD1 (5 bases). The CDR3 sequence is 14 residues long. The V end was cut by 6 bases, the J end by 6 bases, with 15 bases between. Germline CDR1 is MDHEN and CDR2 is SYDVKM. DNA of the CDR3: TGTGCCAGCAGCCCTGCGGGGGGAAGTCAGCCCCAGCATTTT. Its translation is CASSPAGGSQPQHF.

This clone is medium-sized (0.01 to 0.1%). V usage is TRBV4-3 and J usage is TRBJ2-7; D is possibly TRBD1 or TRBD2 (5 bases each). V was pared by 0 bases and J by 4 bases, with 13 bases between. This CDR3 has 15 amino acids. Germline V CDR1 and CDR2: LGHNA, YSLEER. The CDR3 protein is CASSQEQDWGYEQYF. The CDR3 coding sequence is TGCGCCAGCAGCCAAGAGCAGGATTGGGGGTACGAGCAGTACTTC.